Listed here are 27 T cell receptor beta chains from one sample, sequenced in a study of CD8+ T cells in alopecia areata. cDNA serving as the sequencing template came from extracted, reverse transcribed RNA. Clones were sequenced by immunoSEQ multiplex PCR, and TCRdb holds only the in-frame ones, with some missing. This sample has about 120,000 clones; roughly two fifths occur once, and the top ten carry approximately 2.8%. Sequences were obtained from CD4+ T cells sorted from blood. These TCRs come from a human donor with alopecia areata.

The chain uses TRBV2 and TRBJ1-6; TRBD1 aligns across 7 bases. Germline V gives CDR1 SNHLY, CDR2 FYNNEI. The junction had 7 bases not matched to a gene; V was cut back by 7 bases and J by 7 bases. This CDR3 is built from 14 residues. DNA of the CDR3: TGTGCCAGCACCCGGGACAGCGGAAATTCACCCCTCCACTTT. Translating gives CASTRDSGNSPLHF. Variable domain in full (rest from reference TRBV2 and TRBJ1-6): EPEVTQTPSHQVTQMGQEVILRCVPISNHLYFYWYRQILGQKVEFLVSFYNNEISEKSEIFDDQFSVERPDGSNFTLKIRSTKLEDSAMYFCASTRDSGNSPLHFGNGTRLTVT.

Concerning this clone: Additional DNA sequences in this sample encode the identical CDR3. The chain couples TRBV5-1 to TRBJ2-7, with 8 bases matching TRBD1. The germline gives CDR1 SGHRS, CDR2 YFSETQ. The junction had 5 bases not matched to a gene; V was cut back by 4 bases and J by 2 bases. The CDR3 covers 14 residues. The CDR3 DNA reads TGCGCCAGCAGCCCAGGACAGGGAGCCTACGAGCAGTACTTC. This translates into CASSPGQGAYEQYF.

This clone was observed a few times. This rearrangement joins TRBV29-1 to TRBJ2-1; a possible D gene is TRBD2 (6 bases). The germline V gene has CDR1 SQVTM and CDR2 ANQGSEA. The CDR3 totals 12 residues. Trimming stripped 0 bases from V and 9 bases from J, with 9 bases between. In DNA, the CDR3 is TGCAGCGTTGAAGATGGGGGGAGTGAGCAGTTCTTC. It specifies CSVEDGGSEQFF.

This clone was observed a few times. Here the CDR3 reads CASSRGQVETQYF. CDR3 in DNA: TGTGCCAGCAGCCGGGGGCAGGTTGAGACCCAGTACTTC. This chain joins TRBV7-9 and TRBJ2-5, with D perhaps given as TRBD1 or TRBD2 (6 bases each). This CDR3 has 13 residues. From germline, CDR1 is SEHNR and CDR2 FQNEAQ (reference sequence). V was clipped by 5 bases and J by 5 bases, with 12 bases between them.

The chain has TRBV20-1 and TRBJ2-1; unclear D gene. From germline, CDR1 is DFQATT and CDR2 SNEGSKA (reference sequence). The germline V and J ends were trimmed by 5 bases and 7 bases, with 9 bases remaining between them. The CDR3 is 11 amino acids. The CDR3 DNA sequence: TGCAGTGCTGGGGTGGCAAATGAGCAGTTCTTC. This gives the protein CSAGVANEQFF.

V gene TRBV29-1 combines with J gene TRBJ2-7; 7 bases match TRBD1. V dropped 3 bases and J dropped 2; count of bases not matched to a gene: 4. Germline CDR1 and CDR2: SQVTM and ANQGSEA. The length of the CDR3 is 13 residues. The CDR3: CSVERGPAYEQYF. The DNA of the CDR3 is TGCAGCGTTGAGAGGGGGCCGGCCTACGAGCAGTACTTC.

This clone was recorded a few times. In the same sample, other DNA sequences code for this CDR3. The chain couples TRBV29-1 to TRBJ2-5; TRBD1 agrees at 7 bases. Germline loops: CDR1 SQVTM, CDR2 ANQGSEA. The CDR3 covers 13 residues. Trimming took 4 bases from V and 1 from J; bases not matched to a gene: 3. CDR3 region: CSVVGQIQETQYF. The CDR3 DNA is TGCAGCGTTGTGGGACAGATCCAAGAGACCCAGTACTTC. Using reference TRBV29-1 and TRBJ2-5 for the parts outside the CDR3, the full variable domain is SAVISQKPSRDICQRGTSLTIQCQVDSQVTMMFWYRQQPGQSLTLIATANQGSEATYESGFVIDKFPISRPNLTFSTLTVSNMSPEDSSIYLCSVVGQIQETQYFGPGTRLLVL.

This rearrangement joins TRBV18 to TRBJ2-3; tentatively, D is TRBD1 (5 bases). The CDR3 length is 15 residues. From germline, CDR1 is KGHSH and CDR2 LQKENI. With 3 bases removed from V and 2 bases from J, the gap between germline ends came to 12 bases. In nucleotides, the CDR3 is TGTGCCAGCTCACCGCTAGGGGTACACACAGATACGCAGTATTTT. Its translation: CASSPLGVHTDTQYF.

The rearrangement joins TRBV30 to TRBJ2-3; D is possibly TRBD2 (5 bases). The V and J ends lost 3 bases and 6 bases respectively, with 10 bases between them. In germline, CDR1 is GTSNPN, CDR2 SVGIG (reference sequence). This CDR3 is 12 amino acids long. The CDR3 DNA follows: TGTGCCTGGAGCCCTCGGAGGGATACGCAGTATTTT. This codes for CAWSPRRDTQYF.

In its sample, this clone was seen a few times. V gene TRBV28 combines with J gene TRBJ2-1; 7 bases map to TRBD1. The CDR3 loop spans 13 amino acids. Germline CDR1 MDHEN, CDR2 SYDVKM. V lost 6 bases to trimming and J lost 8 bases; unmatched junction nucleotides: 7. The CDR3 DNA sequence: TGTGCCAGCAGCCGAGACAGGGTCGATGAGCAGTTCTTC. This sequence encodes CASSRDRVDEQFF.

The chain joins TRBV29-1 to TRBJ2-7, with D possibly being TRBD1 (6 bases). CDR3 length: 14 residues. The germline V gene has CDR1 SQVTM and CDR2 ANQGSEA. V lost 4 bases and J 6 bases, leaving 19 bases between the germline ends. CDR3 in DNA: TGCAGCGTTGTTATGGTACAGGGTCAGGCCGAGCAGTACTTC. It yields the protein CSVVMVQGQAEQYF.

The V and J genes are TRBV2 and TRBJ2-5, with D unclear. This CDR3 contains 12 residues. Trimming removed 7 bases at V and 5 bases at J, with 11 bases between. Germline CDR1 reads SNHLY; CDR2 reads FYNNEI. The CDR3 DNA follows: TGTGCCAGCAATCCAGAGACGGAGACCCAGTACTTC. This translates into CASNPETETQYF. The complete variable domain, with remaining parts taken from reference TRBV2 and TRBJ2-5, reads EPEVTQTPSHQVTQMGQEVILRCVPISNHLYFYWYRQILGQKVEFLVSFYNNEISEKSEIFDDQFSVERPDGSNFTLKIRSTKLEDSAMYFCASNPETETQYFGPGTRLLVL.

The genes are TRBV5-6 and TRBJ2-3, with D possibly being TRBD1 (6 bases). Germline values: CDR1 SGHDT, CDR2 YYEEEE. The V gene lost 2 bases and the J gene lost 7 bases, with 8 bases spanning the gap. The CDR3 is made up of 12 amino acids. The CDR3 DNA is TGTGCCAGCAGCTTAGGGGGTTATACGCAGTATTTT. Protein: CASSLGGYTQYF.

The chain couples TRBV29-1 to TRBJ2-3; D is possibly TRBD1 (6 bases). This CDR3 comprises 13 residues. V was cut by 7 bases and J by 0 bases, with 11 bases left in between. CDR1 and CDR2 (germline): SQVTM, ANQGSEA. The CDR3 sequence: CSAKGQSTDTQYF. The CDR3 DNA reads as TGCAGCGCCAAGGGACAAAGCACAGATACGCAGTATTTT.

V is TRBV7-2 and J is TRBJ2-7; D is possibly TRBD2 (6 bases). This CDR3 has 13 residues. V lost 5 bases and J lost 11, with 19 bases in between. From germline, CDR1 is SGHTA and CDR2 FQGNSA. This CDR3 is CASSPWDFEAKYF. The DNA for the CDR3 is TGTGCCAGCAGCCCGTGGGACTTCGAGGCGAAGTACTTC.

The chain has TRBV28 and TRBJ2-5, with 7 bases aligning to TRBD1. CDR1 MDHEN and CDR2 SYDVKM come from the germline V gene. The V gene end was trimmed by 6 bases and the J gene end by 1 base; junction bases not matched to a gene: 5. There are 14 residues in the CDR3. CDR3 amino acids: CASSLGQSQETQYF. The DNA of the CDR3 is TGTGCCAGCAGCTTGGGACAGAGCCAAGAGACCCAGTACTTC.

This clone showed up just a few times. The gene calls are TRBV29-1 and TRBJ1-1; 7 nucleotides align to TRBD1. Germline loops: CDR1 SQVTM, CDR2 ANQGSEA. V dropped 6 bases and J dropped 1; count of bases not matched to a gene: 2. This CDR3 is 12 amino acids long. CDR3 region: CSVRDRNTEAFF. Written as DNA, the CDR3 is TGCAGCGTGCGGGACAGGAACACTGAAGCTTTCTTT. Together with reference TRBV29-1 and TRBJ1-1, the CDR3 gives the full variable domain: SAVISQKPSRDICQRGTSLTIQCQVDSQVTMMFWYRQQPGQSLTLIATANQGSEATYESGFVIDKFPISRPNLTFSTLTVSNMSPEDSSIYLCSVRDRNTEAFFGQGTRLTVV.

The chain uses TRBV29-1 and TRBJ1-1; a possible D gene is TRBD1 (5 bases). The CDR3 has 13 amino acids. Trimming stripped 4 bases from V and 1 base from J, with 10 bases between. CDR1 SQVTM and CDR2 ANQGSEA come from the germline V gene. The CDR3 loop is CSVAGRENTEAFF. CDR3 DNA sequence: TGCAGCGTTGCGGGGCGTGAGAACACTGAAGCTTTCTTT. Combining the CDR3 with reference TRBV29-1 and TRBJ1-1 gives the whole variable domain SAVISQKPSRDICQRGTSLTIQCQVDSQVTMMFWYRQQPGQSLTLIATANQGSEATYESGFVIDKFPISRPNLTFSTLTVSNMSPEDSSIYLCSVAGRENTEAFFGQGTRLTVV.

The chain uses TRBV6-5 and TRBJ2-7; D may be TRBD2 (5 bases). V lost 8 bases and J 1 base, leaving 12 bases between the germline ends. Per germline, CDR1 MNHEY and CDR2 SVGAGI. This CDR3 region has 13 residues. The CDR3, as DNA: TGTGCCAGCGGAGCCCTAGCATCCTACGAGCAGTACTTC. Encoded protein: CASGALASYEQYF.

This clone was observed a few times. The chain joins TRBV27 to TRBJ2-5; 7 nucleotides match TRBD1. V dropped 6 bases and J dropped 6; count of bases not matched to a gene: 7. Germline CDR1 and CDR2: MNHEY and SMNVEV (reference sequence). The CDR3 extends over 13 amino acids. The CDR3 DNA reads TGTGCCAGCAGCCTACAGGGGAGCCAGACCCAGTACTTC. Amino acids: CASSLQGSQTQYF.

The genes are TRBV30 and TRBJ2-4, with a possible D match to TRBD2 (6 bases). V lost 0 bases to trimming and J lost 12 bases, with 15 bases between them. This CDR3 region has 13 residues. Germline V CDR1 and CDR2: GTSNPN, SVGIG (reference sequence). The CDR3: CAWSVQGDFGQYF. As DNA, the CDR3 is TGTGCCTGGAGTGTACAAGGGGACTTCGGTCAGTACTTC.

The J gene is TRBJ2-5, the V gene TRBV28; D not resolved. Trimming shortened V by 3 bases and J by 5 bases, and 7 bases separated the two germline ends. Germline lookup yields CDR1 MDHEN and CDR2 SYDVKM. This CDR3 region has 12 residues. CDR3 nucleotide sequence: TGTGCCAGCAGTTTGTCCCAGGAGACCCAGTACTTC. The encoded protein is CASSLSQETQYF.

This clone was observed a handful of times. The chain couples TRBV29-1 to TRBJ1-1; TRBD1 is a possible D gene (5 bases). The CDR3 contains 12 residues. Per germline, CDR1 SQVTM and CDR2 ANQGSEA. The V gene lost 7 bases and the J gene lost 1 base, with 10 bases spanning the gap. CDR3 bases: TGCAGCGCGTCTACAGGGAACACTGAAGCTTTCTTT. Translation gives CSASTGNTEAFF. The full variable domain, completed using reference TRBV29-1 and TRBJ1-1, is SAVISQKPSRDICQRGTSLTIQCQVDSQVTMMFWYRQQPGQSLTLIATANQGSEATYESGFVIDKFPISRPNLTFSTLTVSNMSPEDSSIYLCSASTGNTEAFFGQGTRLTVV.

The rearrangement links TRBV9 to TRBJ1-5; D is unresolved. The CDR3 spans 13 residues. Trimming took 4 bases from V and 5 from J, leaving 10 bases between them. CDR1 is SGDLS, CDR2 YYNGEE, per germline. Here the CDR3 DNA reads TGTGCCAGCAGCCCCCAGATGGATCAGCCCCAGCATTTT. Translating it yields CASSPQMDQPQHF.

The chain is built from TRBV6-5 and TRBJ2-1; TRBD2 aligns across 10 bases. Germline CDR1 is MNHEY and CDR2 is SVGAGI. The CDR3 covers 15 residues. With V trimmed by 5 bases and J by 1 base, 2 bases remained unmatched. In DNA, the CDR3 is TGTGCCAGCAGTGCTAGCGGGGGATCCTACAATGAGCAGTTCTTC. As protein: CASSASGGSYNEQFF.

This chain links TRBV7-8 with TRBJ2-7; the match to TRBD1 covers 10 bases. The CDR3 covers 15 residues. The germline CDR1 and CDR2 sequences are SGHVS and FQNEAQ. The junction had 9 bases not matched to a gene; V was cut back by 5 bases and J by 5 bases. Written as DNA, the CDR3 is TGTGCCAGCAGCGAAGACAGGGGGCTCAAGAACGAGCAGTACTTC. Translated: CASSEDRGLKNEQYF.

This clone came up once. The chain is built from TRBV25-1 and TRBJ1-2; 7 bases fit TRBD1. Germline V CDR1 and CDR2: MGHDK, SYGVNS. The CDR3 is made up of 15 amino acids. With V trimmed by 3 bases and J by 6 bases, 10 bases remained unmatched. The CDR3: CASSDGLGTADGYTF. The CDR3 DNA is TGTGCCAGCAGTGATGGTCTCGGGACAGCGGATGGCTACACCTTC.